This entry is about one T cell receptor beta chain. The data were obtained in a study of blood T cell repertoires in COVID-19. Turning to the study itself: Sample material is recorded as cDNA or gDNA derived from T cells, B-cell-depleted T cells, or PBMCs.

In the study's own analysis: It was from reference gene primer amplification that nucleated cell counts were estimated. This table comes from immunoSEQ multiplex PCR, and its TCRdb copy is limited to in-frame clones, with some not included. For V, J and clone size, that table is used; D and trimming come from the DNA. The sample includes around 120,000 clones, 79% of them seen just once. CDR1 is SGHNT, CDR2 YYREEE, per germline (reference sequence). The CDR3 is made up of 18 amino acids. V was pared by 0 bases and J by 0 bases, with 6 bases of the junction left unmatched. The rearrangement uses TRBV5-4 and TRBJ2-3; 11 bases align to TRBD2. Source material: peripheral blood. The origin of this receptor is an elderly woman with acute or convalescent COVID-19. The CDR3 coding sequence is TGTGCCAGCAGCTTGGGGTTAGCGGGGGGGCGGAGCACAGATACGCAGTATTTT. It specifies CASSLGLAGGRSTDTQYF.